One sample yielded the 20 T cell receptor beta chains listed below, sequenced in a study of T cell changes during pregnancy in multiple sclerosis (dated by TCRdb to the late 2010s). The library was generated by the immunoSEQ multiplex PCR assay. Held by TCRdb, this immuneACCESS table contains in-frame sequences only and omits some clones. Under half of the omission traces to an unresolved V gene where checked; the cause of the rest is unknown. Present in this sample are about 55,000 clones, 94% of which were seen just once. The ten largest clones capture less than 4% of the sample. Sequencing used CD8+ T cells from peripheral blood mononuclear cells, obtained in the third trimester of pregnancy. These receptors originate from a female donor with multiple sclerosis, enrolled in a pregnancy study.

This clone has only one observation. Here the CDR3 reads CASSLSSQGGGSYEQYF. The CDR3 region has the DNA TGCGCCAGCAGCCTCTCCTCCCAAGGGGGGGGCTCCTACGAGCAGTACTTC. The chain links TRBV4-1 to TRBJ2-7, with TRBD2 as a possible D gene (7 bases). Germline CDR1 is MGHRA and CDR2 is YSYEKL. The CDR3 is 17 residues long. V was clipped by 4 bases and J by 0 bases, with 19 bases between them.

The chain links TRBV5-1 to TRBJ1-3; TRBD1 agrees at 9 bases. The CDR3 contains 17 residues. V was pared by 3 bases and J by 4 bases, with 11 bases of the junction left unmatched. The germline gives CDR1 SGHRS, CDR2 YFSETQ. The DNA of the CDR3 is TGCGCCAGCAGCTGGGCCGGGACAGGGTATGGAGGAAACACCATATATTTT. This gives the protein CASSWAGTGYGGNTIYF. The variable domain in full, with the rest retrieved from reference TRBV5-1 and TRBJ1-3, is KAGVTQTPRYLIKTRGQQVTLSCSPISGHRSVSWYQQTPGQGLQFLFEYFSETQRNKGNFPGRFSGRQFSNSRSEMNVSTLELGDSALYLCASSWAGTGYGGNTIYFGEGSWLTVV.

This chain links TRBV5-1 with TRBJ2-3, with 11 positions matching TRBD1. The CDR3 is made up of 16 amino acids. Germline values: CDR1 SGHRS, CDR2 YFSETQ. V lost 4 bases and J lost 2; bases outside the gene matches: 6. CDR3 in DNA: TGCGCCAGCAGCGGATGGGGACAGGGGGTCACAGATACGCAGTATTTT. Protein product: CASSGWGQGVTDTQYF.

V and J are TRBV5-6 and TRBJ2-3; possible D gene TRBD1, 7 bases. CDR1 and CDR2 (germline): SGHDT, YYEEEE. Between the trimmed V and J ends, which lost 2 bases and 5 bases, there was a span of 21 bases. This CDR3 is 17 amino acids long. CDR3 region: CASSLKRGRGVVDTQYF. For the CDR3, the DNA is TGTGCCAGCAGCTTAAAAAGGGGGCGCGGGGTGGTAGATACGCAGTATTTT.

V and J are TRBV7-3 and TRBJ2-7, with TRBD1 matching 8 bases. CDR3 size: 13 residues. V was pared by 0 bases and J by 6 bases, with 1 base of the junction left unmatched. CDR1 is SGHTA and CDR2 is FQGTGA in the germline V gene. CDR3 sequence (DNA): TGTGCCAGCAGCTTAACCGGGACAGGCGAGCAGTACTTC. It encodes CASSLTGTGEQYF.

CDR3 in DNA: TGTGCCAGCAGTTACTCGAGGAGGGCAGGCGGCTACACCTTC. It codes for CASSYSRRAGGYTF. V and J are TRBV6-5 and TRBJ1-2; D call uncertain. Looked up from germline, CDR1 is MNHEY and CDR2 is SVGAGI. V dropped 0 bases and J dropped 8 bases, with 13 bases sitting between them. The length of the CDR3 is 14 residues.

V usage is TRBV27 and J usage is TRBJ1-2; D uncertain. Trimming removed 2 bases at V and 4 bases at J, with 8 bases between. The CDR3 is made up of 13 amino acids. CDR1 and CDR2 (germline): MNHEY, SMNVEV (reference sequence). The CDR3 DNA sequence: TGTGCCAGCAGTTTAGACGGGATCTATGGCTACACCTTC. Its translation is CASSLDGIYGYTF.

J is TRBJ1-5 and V is TRBV6-5, with D maybe TRBD1 (5 bases). Germline V CDR1 and CDR2: MNHEY, SVGAGI. This CDR3 region has 15 residues. V was cut by 3 bases and J by 4 bases, with 13 bases left in between. This chain's CDR3 is CASSYVSGSNQPQHF. CDR3 in DNA: TGTGCCAGCAGTTATGTGTCAGGGTCGAATCAGCCCCAGCATTTT.

V and J are TRBV11-2 and TRBJ1-1; the match to TRBD1 covers 7 bases. Germline CDR1 and CDR2: SGHAT and FQNNGV. J lost 6 bases, V lost 4 bases, and 8 bases had no gene match. This CDR3 is built from 14 residues. CDR3 sequence: CASSSHAGGSEAFF. For the CDR3, the DNA is TGTGCCAGCAGCTCCCATGCAGGGGGTTCTGAAGCTTTCTTT.

This chain links TRBV27 with TRBJ1-2, with 11 bases identical to TRBD1. This CDR3 has 17 amino acids. V dropped 6 bases and J dropped 4; count of bases not matched to a gene: 13. Germline assignment: CDR1 MNHEY and CDR2 SMNVEV (reference sequence). The CDR3 loop reads CASSLTPGQGAAYGYTF. CDR3 DNA sequence: TGTGCCAGCAGCCTCACTCCTGGACAGGGGGCCGCCTATGGCTACACCTTC.

The chain links TRBV30 to TRBJ2-3; 11 bases are a match to TRBD2. This CDR3 is built from 17 residues. Germline trimming cut 2 bases from V and 2 bases from J; bases unmatched to any gene: 9. Germline-derived CDR1 and CDR2 are GTSNPN and SVGIG (reference sequence). CDR3 loop: CAWSTSGGLLSTDTQYF. The CDR3 nucleotides read TGTGCCTGGAGTACTAGCGGGGGTTTACTATCCACAGATACGCAGTATTTT.

The chain couples TRBV9 to TRBJ2-2; 10 bases align to TRBD1. The CDR3 is 16 residues long. The ends lost 4 bases at V and 2 bases at J; junction bases unmatched: 5. Looked up from germline, CDR1 is SGDLS and CDR2 is YYNGEE. CDR3 protein: CASSNGQGVNTGELFF. In nucleotides, the CDR3 is TGTGCCAGCAGCAACGGACAGGGGGTTAACACCGGGGAGCTGTTTTTT.

The rearrangement joins TRBV4-2 to TRBJ2-7, with 11 bases lining up with TRBD2. This CDR3 spans 19 amino acids. The ends lost 0 bases at V and 1 base at J; junction bases unmatched: 11. Germline CDR1 is LGHNA and CDR2 is YNFKEQ. For the CDR3, the DNA is TGTGCCAGCAGCCAAGAACTCGGGACTAGCGGATACCAGTCCTACGAGCAGTACTTC. Translated, it gives CASSQELGTSGYQSYEQYF.

This CDR3 reads CASSVHYRTSGKETQYF. CDR3 in DNA: TGTGCCAGCAGCGTGCATTATCGGACTAGCGGAAAAGAGACCCAGTACTTC. The chain is built from TRBV9 and TRBJ2-5, with TRBD2 matching 10 bases. CDR1 SGDLS and CDR2 YYNGEE come from the germline V gene. Trimming cost V 2 bases and J 3 bases; bases outside gene matches: 10. This CDR3 has 17 residues.

V gene TRBV6-5 combines with J gene TRBJ1-1, with D tentatively TRBD1 (5 bases). CDR1 and CDR2 (germline): MNHEY, SVGAGI. This CDR3 contains 10 residues. V lost 6 bases, J lost 10 bases, and 9 bases lay in between. In nucleotides, the CDR3 is TGTGCCAGCAGGCCCAGGGTAGCTTTCTTT. This encodes CASRPRVAFF.

This clone was picked up one time. CDR3 sequence: CASSPDRGTEAFF. As DNA, the CDR3 is TGTGCCAGCAGCCCGGACAGGGGTACTGAAGCTTTCTTT. The chain links TRBV5-4 to TRBJ1-1, with TRBD1 identical over 9 bases. CDR1 is SGHNT, CDR2 YYREEE, per germline (reference sequence). V was clipped by 4 bases and J by 5 bases; unmatched bases: 3. This CDR3 region has 13 residues. Variable domain in full (rest from reference TRBV5-4 and TRBJ1-1): ETGVTQSPTHLIKTRGQQVTLRCSSQSGHNTVSWYQQALGQGPQFIFQYYREEENGRGNFPPRFSGLQFPNYSSELNVNALELDDSALYLCASSPDRGTEAFFGQGTRLTVV.

In DNA form, the CDR3 reads TGTGCCAGTAGTACGATTAACAGGGGACTGGGACAGCCCCAGCATTTT. Its translation is CASSTINRGLGQPQHF. The chain uses TRBV19 and TRBJ1-5; 7 positions match TRBD1. CDR1 and CDR2 from the germline V gene are LNHDA and SQIVND (reference sequence). V shed 4 bases, J shed 7 bases, and the junction held 13 bases outside the gene matches. CDR3 length: 16 amino acids.

V is TRBV4-1 and J is TRBJ2-7; D perhaps matches TRBD1 (5 bases). Trimming pared 3 bases from V and 3 bases from J, leaving 18 bases between. CDR1 and CDR2 (germline): MGHRA, YSYEKL. The CDR3 spans 16 residues. The CDR3 reads CASSQGPGPGLYEQYF. DNA of the CDR3: TGCGCCAGCAGCCAGGGGCCGGGCCCAGGTCTCTACGAGCAGTACTTC.

This rearrangement joins TRBV2 to TRBJ2-4, with D perhaps TRBD2 (6 bases). The germline V gene encodes CDR1 SNHLY and CDR2 FYNNEI. The CDR3 totals 17 residues. The V gene lost 0 bases and the J gene lost 9 bases, with 21 bases spanning the gap. Written as DNA, the CDR3 is TGTGCCAGCAGTGAAGCGCAGGGCGGGGAACGCCAGAGCATTCAGTACTTC. It encodes CASSEAQGGERQSIQYF.

CDR3: CASSLETGPNEAFF. Written as DNA, the CDR3 is TGCGCCAGCAGCTTGGAGACAGGGCCAAATGAAGCTTTCTTT. The genes are TRBV5-1 and TRBJ1-1; TRBD1 matches 7 bases. V was pared by 0 bases and J by 7 bases, with 6 bases of the junction left unmatched. CDR1 SGHRS and CDR2 YFSETQ come from the germline V gene. The CDR3 runs to 14 residues.